This T cell receptor beta chain was identified during a study of T cell repertoires in cytomegalovirus infection. V was shortened by 1 base and J by 5 bases, with 15 bases between the two germline ends. This CDR3 region has 17 residues. The V gene's germline CDR1 is MNHNS and CDR2 SASEGT. This clonotype was counted only a few times. Its antigen is unidentified. One entry per CDR3 protein results from TCRdb running MiXCR on the reads. Seen here are approximately 76,000 distinct CDR3 sequences, around 25% observed once, and the top ten hold approximately 49%. The origin of this receptor is a human donor in good health (CMV status not recorded). Some clones in this sample may be carry-over from other donors' samples. The V gene is TRBV6-1, the J gene TRBJ1-6, with D possibly TRBD1 on 6 matching bases. The sample consisted of CD8+ T cells from cultured PBMCs, taken from culture after CMV antigen stimulation. The CDR3: CASSEVYGRTDNSPLHF. CDR3 coding DNA: TGTGCCAGCAGTGAAGTATATGGCCGGACAGATAATTCACCCCTCCACTTT.